These T cell receptor beta chains were read from a single sample in a study of shared clonotypes between healthy human individuals. Profiling relied on immunoSEQ multiplex PCR, and the TCRdb table lists in-frame clones only, not all of them. This table holds approximately 530,000 clones, roughly 95% found once. The sequenced material came from naive CD4+ T cells sorted from blood. Source of these receptors: a young woman in good health. CDR3s include the opening cysteine and the closing phenylalanine or tryptophan. A D gene is named only where the DNA matches it firmly. Size is stated for part of the rows, as once, few or many counts, or as a class when the clone is expanded.

TRBJ1-5 NA TRBV28 TRBD1 TGTGCCAGCAGTTCCGGACAGGGCCGACAGCCCCAGCATTTT CASSSGQGRQPQHF
TRBJ2-5 NA TRBV5-1 TRBD1 TGCGCCAGCAGCTTGGGGGTCGACAGGGCCACCCAGTACTTC CASSLGVDRATQYF
TRBJ2-2 NA TRBV10-1 NA TGCGCCAGCAGTGATCCCGGGGTGAACACCGGGGAGCTGTTTTTT CASSDPGVNTGELFF
TRBJ2-7 NA TRBV6-6 NA TGTGCCAGCAGCACGGGGGCAGGGACCTACGAGCAGTACTTC CASSTGAGTYEQYF
TRBJ2-5 NA TRBV28 TRBD1 TGTGCCAGCAGTCCCATCCGACAGGGTATAGTGGAGACCCAGTACTTC CASSPIRQGIVETQYF
TRBJ2-2 NA TRBV5-1 TRBD2 TGCGCCAGCAGCCTGACTAGCGGGAACACCGGGGAGCTGTTTTTT CASSLTSGNTGELFF
TRBJ2-7 NA TRBV6-1 NA TGTGCCAGCAGTGAAGCGACGGGGGCAAGGTACGAGCAGTACTTC CASSEATGARYEQYF
TRBJ1-5 once TRBV7-2 NA TGTGCCAGCAGCTTAGGATCCCGGGGCTATCAGCCCCAGCATTTT CASSLGSRGYQPQHF
TRBJ2-6 once TRBV28 NA TGTGCCAGCAGTTTACCACAGGGAGAAAGCTCTGGGGCCAACGTCCTGACTTTC CASSLPQGESSGANVLTF
TRBJ2-3 NA TRBV5-1 TRBD2 TGCGCCAGCAGCTATGCTAGCGGGGTCACAGATACGCAGTATTTT CASSYASGVTDTQYF
TRBJ1-1 NA TRBV2 NA TGTGCCAGCAGTGGTCGGGAGAACACTGAAGCTTTCTTT CASSGRENTEAFF
TRBJ1-3 once TRBV19 NA TGTGCCAGTGCAGGCTCTGGAAACACCATATATTTT CASAGSGNTIYF
TRBJ1-5 NA TRBV7-2 NA TGTGCCAGCAGCACCCAACAGGATCAGCCCCAGCATTTT CASSTQQDQPQHF
TRBJ1-2 NA TRBV29-1 NA TGCAGCGTTGAAGCCACACGAGGTTATGGCTACACCTTC CSVEATRGYGYTF
TRBJ2-1 once TRBV12-5 TRBD1 TGTGCTAGTGGTGGGTCTGGGGCAGGGGGTAATGAGCAGTTCTTC CASGGSGAGGNEQFF